In this sample, the clone carrying this T cell receptor (beta chain) turned up once. Its target is not known. This was the immunoSEQ version 4 assay in survey mode. Method: immunoSEQ multiplex PCR; TCRdb's copy keeps in-frame clones and lacks some. The sample contains about 37,000 clones, roughly 86% of which appear only once. The source of the sample is a study of persistence of HIV-infected CD4 T cells. Study outcomes and limitations: TCR oligoclonality correlated with proviral oligoclonality in the same sorted populations.

The V segment lost 2 bases and the J segment 5 bases; nucleotides outside the gene matches: 8. The CDR3 is 16 amino acids. Germline V lookup: CDR1 MDHEN, CDR2 SYDVKM. This nonspecific control used anti-CD3/anti-CD28 bead stimulation of CD4+ T cells. Sorting selected CD4+ T cells upregulating both CD40 ligand and CD69. Anti-CD28/CD49d costimulation, CD40-blocking antibody and enfuvirtide were given to CD8-depleted PBMCs for roughly 20 hours. This rearrangement joins TRBV28 to TRBJ1-5; 8 positions match TRBD1. This TCR was sampled from an adult man with HIV who was CMV-seropositive. Sequenced material: CD4+ T cells sorted from PBMCs after roughly 18-hour stimulation, taken from a patient who received antiretroviral therapy. CDR3 bases: TGTGCCAGCAGTTTAGTGCGGACAGGGAAAGATCAGCCCCAGCATTTT. Its translation is CASSLVRTGKDQPQHF.